This passage covers 8 T cell receptor beta chains from one sample sequenced in a study of CD8 T cells in Susac syndrome (dated by TCRdb to between 2018 and 2021). The library was produced with the immunoSEQ multiplex PCR assay. RNA was extracted with the RNeasy kit and about 0.5 to 1 ug was reverse transcribed using random hexamers. The raw public reads went through TCRdb reprocessing: fastp at Q25, MiXCR clone calling, in-frame beta chains kept. Identical CDR3 protein sequences are pooled into one entry, listed with their most common genes and DNA. This sample has 150,000 to 200,000 distinct CDR3 sequences in its table, and nearly 97% of those were observed once. Jointly, the top ten make up 0.093% of the sample. Sequencing was done on a sample of CD4+ T cells from PBMCs. Source of these receptors: a human donor with multiple sclerosis.

CDR3 nucleotides: TGTGCCAGCAGACCCCGGACGGACTCCTACGAGCAGTACTTC. This translates into CASRPRTDSYEQYF. The chain is built from TRBV7-9 and TRBJ2-7; no firm D call. The CDR3 is 14 residues long. Germline lookup yields CDR1 SEHNR and CDR2 FQNEAQ (reference sequence). Trimming removed 6 bases from V and 0 bases from J, with 12 bases in between.

This chain joins TRBV9 and TRBJ2-3; D is possibly TRBD2 (5 bases). In germline, CDR1 is SGDLS, CDR2 YYNGEE. This CDR3 spans 13 amino acids. V was cut by 1 base and J by 3 bases, with 6 bases left in between. The CDR3 nucleotides read TGTGCCAGCAGCGTACCGGGGACAGATACGCAGTATTTT. Protein sequence: CASSVPGTDTQYF.

Worth noting for this clonotype: A junction end diverges from the germline sequence, so it may reflect a read error. V gene TRBV7-9 combines with J gene TRBJ1-1; no clear D gene. The CDR3 is 15 residues long. Germline values: CDR1 SEHNR, CDR2 FQNEAQ (reference sequence). The CDR3 region has the DNA TGTGCCAGCAGCCTCCTGGTTGGGCCGAACGCTGAAGCTTTCTTT. It translates to CASSLLVGPNAEAFF. The full variable domain, in which reference TRBV7-9 and TRBJ1-1 provide the parts outside the CDR3, is DTGVSQNPRHKITKRGQNVTFRCDPISEHNRLYWYRQTLGQGPEFLTYFQNEAQLEKSRLLSDRFSAERPKGSFSTLEIQRTEQGDSAMYLCASSLLVGPNAEAFFGQGTRLTVV.

This sequence joins TRBV12-3 or TRBV12-4 and TRBJ1-1, with 8 bases lining up with TRBD1. This CDR3 has 14 residues. V was clipped by 5 bases and J by 7 bases; unmatched bases: 9. The chain's CDR3 is CASSKGIGQGEAFF. The DNA of the CDR3 is TGTGCCAGCAGTAAGGGGATTGGACAGGGTGAAGCTTTCTTT.

V and J are TRBV2 and TRBJ2-6; D remains ambiguous. The germline V gene has CDR1 SNHLY and CDR2 FYNNEI. The CDR3 length is 12 residues. Trimming removed 6 bases from V and 4 bases from J, with 4 bases in between. Here the CDR3 reads CASRGGANVLTF. CDR3 bases: TGTGCCAGCAGAGGGGGGGCCAACGTCCTGACTTTC.

The rearrangement links TRBV20-1 to TRBJ1-1; weak D call: TRBD1 (5 bases). CDR1 is DFQATT, CDR2 SNEGSKA, per germline (reference sequence). The CDR3 totals 13 residues. The V end lost 6 bases, the J end lost 4 bases, and 15 bases lay between the germline ends. This chain's CDR3 is CSAAVGGGTEAFF. As DNA, the CDR3 is TGCAGTGCCGCCGTGGGTGGGGGCACTGAAGCTTTCTTT.

The chain links TRBV29-1 to TRBJ2-7, with a possible D match to TRBD2 (6 bases). The length of the CDR3 is 16 residues. The germline CDR1 and CDR2 sequences are SQVTM and ANQGSEA. The V and J ends lost 0 bases and 4 bases respectively, with 19 bases between them. The CDR3 nucleotides are TGCAGCGTTGAAGAAGTTGGGATGGGGGGTCGGTACGAGCAGTACTTC. Its translation is CSVEEVGMGGRYEQYF.

V usage is TRBV20-1 and J usage is TRBJ2-3, with D possibly matching TRBD1 (5 bases). Germline values: CDR1 DFQATT, CDR2 SNEGSKA (reference sequence). V was pared by 6 bases and J by 2 bases, with 12 bases between. This CDR3 comprises 13 residues. The CDR3: CSARQLHTDTQYF. The CDR3 DNA sequence: TGCAGTGCCAGACAGCTACACACAGATACGCAGTATTTT.